The 21 T cell receptor beta chains given below trace back to one sample, sequenced in a study of cytomegalovirus exposure and HLA in healthy donors. Profiling relied on immunoSEQ multiplex PCR, and the TCRdb table lists in-frame clones only, not all of them. The data contain around 150,000 clones, approximately 93% of them seen just once; the ten biggest clones take up 0.6% to 0.8%. Sequenced material: PBMCs. These receptor sequences come from a man aged 18 to 35 in good health and CMV-seronegative.

This clone has a single count. The CDR3 is CASSQTSGKADTQYF. The CDR3 DNA sequence: TGCGCCAGCAGCCAAACTAGCGGGAAAGCAGATACGCAGTATTTT. The gene calls are TRBV5-1 and TRBJ2-3; 10 nucleotides line up with TRBD2. V trimming: 4 bases; J trimming: 4 bases; junction bases outside the gene matches: 6. The CDR3 is 15 amino acids. Germline V gene lookup returns CDR1 SGHRS and CDR2 YFSETQ. Variable domain in full (rest from reference TRBV5-1 and TRBJ2-3): KAGVTQTPRYLIKTRGQQVTLSCSPISGHRSVSWYQQTPGQGLQFLFEYFSETQRNKGNFPGRFSGRQFSNSRSEMNVSTLELGDSALYLCASSQTSGKADTQYFGPGTRLTVL.

The chain is built from TRBV28 and TRBJ1-2, with 9 nucleotides matching TRBD1. CDR1 MDHEN and CDR2 SYDVKM come from the germline V gene. The CDR3 has 16 residues. Germline trimming cut 6 bases from V and 2 bases from J; bases unmatched to any gene: 10. The CDR3 region has the DNA TGTGCCAGCAGCCCCTTACCGGGGACAGGGAACTATGGCTACACCTTC. Protein: CASSPLPGTGNYGYTF.

V is TRBV9 and J is TRBJ2-3; D might be TRBD2 (6 bases). With 0 bases removed from V and 4 bases from J, the gap between germline ends came to 9 bases. Germline lookup yields CDR1 SGDLS and CDR2 YYNGEE. CDR3 length: 14 amino acids. The CDR3 loop reads CASSVGREPDTQYF. The CDR3, as DNA: TGTGCCAGCAGCGTAGGCCGGGAGCCAGATACGCAGTATTTT.

The rearrangement joins TRBV19 to TRBJ1-2; 7 bases line up with TRBD1. The CDR3 covers 14 residues. Germline loops: CDR1 LNHDA, CDR2 SQIVND (reference sequence). After removal of 2 bases from V and 3 bases from J, the junction contained 3 bases not matched to a gene. The CDR3 nucleotides are TGTGCCAGTAGTATAACAGGGGCCGACTATGGCTACACCTTC. Translating it yields CASSITGADYGYTF. The full variable domain, rest sourced from reference TRBV19 and TRBJ1-2, is DGGITQSPKYLFRKEGQNVTLSCEQNLNHDAMYWYRQDPGQGLRLIYYSQIVNDFQKGDIAEGYSVSREKKESFPLTVTSAQKNPTAFYLCASSITGADYGYTFGSGTRLTVV.

V usage is TRBV5-1 and J usage is TRBJ2-5; D possibly corresponds to TRBD2 (6 bases). The CDR3 extends over 15 amino acids. The V gene's germline CDR1 is SGHRS and CDR2 YFSETQ. Trimming pared 7 bases from V and 1 base from J, leaving 17 bases between. The CDR3 region is CASCNRLGSQETQYF. CDR3 bases: TGCGCCAGCTGCAACCGACTAGGATCCCAAGAGACCCAGTACTTC.

This clone was seen once. This chain connects TRBV7-3 to TRBJ2-3; the D gene is possibly TRBD2 (5 bases). The V gene's germline CDR1 is SGHTA and CDR2 FQGTGA. Trimming took off 5 bases at V and 4 bases at J, with 16 bases between the two ends. The CDR3 runs to 15 residues. The CDR3 is CASSPGLARADTQYF. DNA for the CDR3: TGTGCCAGCAGCCCCGGCCTAGCACGGGCAGATACGCAGTATTTT.

The chain carries TRBV5-1 and TRBJ2-7; D call uncertain. The CDR3 length is 15 residues. Germline-derived CDR1 and CDR2 are SGHRS and YFSETQ. Trimming left V 6 bases short and J 2 bases short, with 18 bases between. The CDR3 nucleotides read TGCGCCAGCACGGCCCCAGAGACTTCCCCCTACGAGCAGTACTTC. Its protein product is CASTAPETSPYEQYF.

The CDR3 DNA reads as TGCGCCAGCAGCTTGGACCCGGCGACTGGCGCGGTAGATACGCAGTATTTT. This codes for CASSLDPATGAVDTQYF. This chain connects TRBV5-1 to TRBJ2-3, with unresolved D. The V gene's germline CDR1 is SGHRS and CDR2 YFSETQ. V lost 0 bases and J lost 5, with 19 bases in between. The CDR3 runs 17 residues.

The J gene is TRBJ2-7, the V gene TRBV6-1, with 11 bases that match TRBD2. Trimming at V came to 3 bases and at J to 2 bases, leaving 12 bases not matched to a gene. Germline CDR1 and CDR2: MNHNS and SASEGT. The CDR3 covers 18 residues. In nucleotides, the CDR3 is TGTGCCAGCAGTGAGACTAGCGGGAAGTTCTCAACCCCCTACGAGCAGTACGTC. Its translation: CASSETSGKFSTPYEQYV.

The V and J genes are TRBV18 and TRBJ1-4, with D perhaps TRBD1 (6 bases). There are 14 residues in the CDR3. Germline V lookup: CDR1 KGHSH, CDR2 LQKENI. V was pared by 7 bases and J by 6 bases, with 15 bases between. The CDR3 DNA is TGTGCCAGCTTGCAAGGGCCAGGGGATGAAAAACTGTTTTTT. This codes for CASLQGPGDEKLFF.

The rearrangement joins TRBV4-1 to TRBJ2-7, with 7 bases matching TRBD1. There are 14 residues in the CDR3. Germline loops: CDR1 MGHRA, CDR2 YSYEKL. V gave up 2 bases and J gave up 3 bases; unmatched junction bases: 4. The CDR3: CASSQPGTVYEQYF. Here the CDR3 DNA reads TGCGCCAGCAGCCAACCCGGGACAGTCTACGAGCAGTACTTC.

The J gene is TRBJ2-5, the V gene TRBV15; D possibly corresponds to TRBD1 (5 bases). This CDR3 contains 15 residues. Germline lookup yields CDR1 LNHNV and CDR2 YYDKDF (reference sequence). Trimming removed 1 base from V and 2 bases from J, with 11 bases in between. The CDR3 sequence: CATSRGRQHQETQYF. The DNA of the CDR3 is TGTGCCACCAGCAGAGGCCGACAGCATCAAGAGACCCAGTACTTC.

The V gene is TRBV18, the J gene TRBJ1-2; 9 bases line up with TRBD1. After removal of 0 bases from V and 6 bases from J, the junction contained 5 bases not matched to a gene. This CDR3 has 15 amino acids. CDR1 and CDR2 (germline): KGHSH, LQKENI. CDR3 sequence (DNA): TGTGCCAGCTCACCACCTTCCACAGGGGGCGATGGCTACACCTTC. Translated: CASSPPSTGGDGYTF. Together with reference TRBV18 and TRBJ1-2, the CDR3 gives the full variable domain: NAGVMQNPRHLVRRRGQEARLRCSPMKGHSHVYWYRQLPEEGLKFMVYLQKENIIDESGMPKERFSAEFPKEGPSILRIQQVVRGDSAAYFCASSPPSTGGDGYTFGSGTRLTVV.

The chain employs TRBV5-5 and TRBJ2-5; a weak D match, TRBD2 (6 bases). CDR3 length: 12 residues. Germline CDR1 reads SGHKS; CDR2 reads YYEKEE (reference sequence). Trimming took 4 bases from V and 5 from J, leaving 9 bases between them. The CDR3 protein is CASSRGRETQYF. The CDR3 nucleotides read TGTGCCAGCAGCCGAGGGAGGGAGACCCAGTACTTC. Filled out from reference TRBV5-5 and TRBJ2-5, the complete variable domain reads DAGVTQSPTHLIKTRGQQVTLRCSPISGHKSVSWYQQVLGQGPQFIFQYYEKEERGRGNFPDRFSARQFPNYSSELNVNALLLGDSALYLCASSRGRETQYFGPGTRLLVL.

The V and J genes are TRBV5-1 and TRBJ1-5; unclear D gene. CDR3 size: 14 residues. Trimming took 4 bases from V and 7 from J, leaving 15 bases between them. Germline V lookup: CDR1 SGHRS, CDR2 YFSETQ. The CDR3 spells CASSGNAGDQPQHF. In DNA, the CDR3 is TGCGCCAGCAGCGGGAACGCGGGCGACCAGCCCCAGCATTTT.

This clone appeared a single time. V is TRBV5-1 and J is TRBJ2-7; D not certain. The CDR3 is 13 residues long. V lost 0 bases, J lost 7 bases, and 11 bases lay in between. Germline values: CDR1 SGHRS, CDR2 YFSETQ. The CDR3 reads CASSLASAGEQYF. The CDR3 DNA reads TGCGCCAGCAGCTTGGCCTCGGCCGGGGAGCAGTACTTC.

This clone was picked up one time. V gene TRBV19 combines with J gene TRBJ2-3; 9 bases align to TRBD2. V lost 10 bases to trimming and J lost 1 base; unmatched junction nucleotides: 9. Germline-derived CDR1 and CDR2 are LNHDA and SQIVND (reference sequence). The CDR3 consists of 15 residues. The CDR3 here is CATRLVAGGTDTQYF. DNA for the CDR3: TGTGCCACCCGGTTGGTAGCGGGGGGCACAGATACGCAGTATTTT. The variable domain in full, with the rest retrieved from reference TRBV19 and TRBJ2-3, is DGGITQSPKYLFRKEGQNVTLSCEQNLNHDAMYWYRQDPGQGLRLIYYSQIVNDFQKGDIAEGYSVSREKKESFPLTVTSAQKNPTAFYLCATRLVAGGTDTQYFGPGTRLTVL.

The chain combines TRBV9 with TRBJ1-1, with TRBD1 as a possible D gene (6 bases). The CDR3 has 14 residues. Germline values: CDR1 SGDLS, CDR2 YYNGEE. V was cut by 1 base and J by 0 bases, with 7 bases left in between. CDR3 sequence reads: CASSVTGLNTEAFF. As DNA, the CDR3 is TGTGCCAGCAGCGTAACAGGGCTGAACACTGAAGCTTTCTTT.

The chain employs TRBV4-1 and TRBJ1-4, with 9 positions matching TRBD1. Germline CDR1 is MGHRA and CDR2 is YSYEKL. The length of the CDR3 is 16 residues. With 4 bases clipped from V and 7 bases from J, the junction kept 10 bases outside the gene matches. In DNA, the CDR3 is TGCGCCAGCAGCCCCAAACCAGGGACAGGGAGTGAAAAACTGTTTTTT. Amino acid sequence: CASSPKPGTGSEKLFF.

This clone has just one count. V and J are TRBV10-3 and TRBJ2-1; 8 bases align to TRBD2. This CDR3 contains 15 residues. The V gene end was trimmed by 4 bases and the J gene end by 5 bases; junction bases not matched to a gene: 7. From germline, CDR1 is ENHRY and CDR2 SYGVKD. The CDR3 here is CAISASGAGDNEQFF. In nucleotides, the CDR3 is TGTGCCATCAGTGCCTCGGGAGCGGGGGACAATGAGCAGTTCTTC.

The gene calls are TRBV6-1 and TRBJ2-5, with D perhaps matching TRBD1 (6 bases). The CDR3 loop spans 16 amino acids. Germline CDR1 MNHNS, CDR2 SASEGT. The V end was cut by 3 bases, the J end by 1 base, with 15 bases between. CDR3 region: CASSDYRERIQETQYF. DNA of the CDR3: TGTGCCAGCAGTGACTACAGGGAGAGGATCCAAGAGACCCAGTACTTC.